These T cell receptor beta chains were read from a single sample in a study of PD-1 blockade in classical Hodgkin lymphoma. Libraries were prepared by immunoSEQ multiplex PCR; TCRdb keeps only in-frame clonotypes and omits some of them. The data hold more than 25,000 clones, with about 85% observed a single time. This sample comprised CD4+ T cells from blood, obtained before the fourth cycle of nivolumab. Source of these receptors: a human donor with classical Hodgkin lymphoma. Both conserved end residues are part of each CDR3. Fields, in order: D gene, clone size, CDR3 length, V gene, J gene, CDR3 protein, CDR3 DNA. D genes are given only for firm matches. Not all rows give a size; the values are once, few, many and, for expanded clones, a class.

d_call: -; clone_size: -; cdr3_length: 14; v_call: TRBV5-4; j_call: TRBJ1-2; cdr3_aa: CASSLLSGSYGYTF; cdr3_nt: TGTGCCAGCAGCTTGTTGTCAGGAAGTTATGGCTACACCTTC
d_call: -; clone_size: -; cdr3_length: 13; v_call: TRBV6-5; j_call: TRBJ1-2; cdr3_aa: CASSPGGVYGYTF; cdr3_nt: TGTGCCAGCAGTCCCGGTGGGGTCTATGGCTACACCTTC
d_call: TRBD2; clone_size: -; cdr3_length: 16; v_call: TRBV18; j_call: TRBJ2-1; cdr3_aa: CASSPSDAGGGYEQFF; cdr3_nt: TGTGCCAGCTCACCTTCTGATGCGGGAGGGGGTTATGAGCAGTTCTTC
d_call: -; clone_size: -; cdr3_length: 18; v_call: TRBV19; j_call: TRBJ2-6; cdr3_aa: CATRPGKGGDSGANVLTF; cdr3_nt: TGTGCCACTAGGCCCGGTAAAGGGGGGGACTCTGGGGCCAACGTCCTGACTTTC
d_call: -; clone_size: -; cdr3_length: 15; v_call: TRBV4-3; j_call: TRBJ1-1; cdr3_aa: CASSQGAVMNTEAFF; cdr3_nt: TGCGCCAGCAGCCAAGGGGCGGTCATGAACACTGAAGCTTTCTTT
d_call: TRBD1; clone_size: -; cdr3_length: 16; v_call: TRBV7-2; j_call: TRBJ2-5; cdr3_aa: CASSLQTGLVQETQYF; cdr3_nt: TGTGCCAGCAGCTTACAGACAGGGTTGGTACAAGAGACCCAGTACTTC
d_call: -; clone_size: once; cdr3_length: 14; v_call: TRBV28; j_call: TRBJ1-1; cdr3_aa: CASSFGDLGTEAFF; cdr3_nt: TGTGCCAGCAGTTTTGGGGATCTGGGAACTGAAGCTTTCTTT
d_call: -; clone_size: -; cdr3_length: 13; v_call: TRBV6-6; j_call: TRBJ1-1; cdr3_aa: CASTGTRNAEAFF; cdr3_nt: TGTGCCAGCACTGGGACCCGGAACGCTGAAGCTTTCTTT
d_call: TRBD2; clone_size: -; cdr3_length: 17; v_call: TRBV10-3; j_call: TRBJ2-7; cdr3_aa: CVDSPTPGLASTYEQYF; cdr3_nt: TGTGTGGACTCCCCAACCCCCGGACTAGCGTCAACCTACGAGCAGTACTTC
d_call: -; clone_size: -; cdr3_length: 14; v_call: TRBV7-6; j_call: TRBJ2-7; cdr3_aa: CASSLGTRSYEQYF; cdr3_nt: TGTGCCAGCAGCCTCGGGACCCGCTCCTACGAGCAGTACTTC
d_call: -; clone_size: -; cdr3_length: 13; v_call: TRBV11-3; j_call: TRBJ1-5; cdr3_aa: CASSPDGNQPQHF; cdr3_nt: TGTGCCAGCAGCCCAGACGGGAATCAGCCCCAGCATTTT
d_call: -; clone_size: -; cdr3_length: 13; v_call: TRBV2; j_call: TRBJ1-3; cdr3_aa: CASSPLSGNTIYF; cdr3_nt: TGTGCCAGCAGTCCCCTCTCTGGAAACACCATATATTTT
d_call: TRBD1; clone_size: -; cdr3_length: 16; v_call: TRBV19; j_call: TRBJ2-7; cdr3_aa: CASSPVGTGGSYEQYF; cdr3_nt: TGTGCCAGTTCCCCGGTCGGGACAGGGGGCTCCTACGAGCAGTACTTC
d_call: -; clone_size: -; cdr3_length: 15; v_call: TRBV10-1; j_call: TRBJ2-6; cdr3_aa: CASRHTNSGANVLTF; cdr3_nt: TGCGCCAGCAGACACACGAACTCTGGGGCCAACGTCCTGACTTTC
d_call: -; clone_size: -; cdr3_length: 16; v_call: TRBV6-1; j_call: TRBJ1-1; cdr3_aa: CASSEHGGRRITEAFF; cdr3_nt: TGTGCCAGCAGTGAACACGGGGGGCGCAGGATCACTGAAGCTTTCTTT
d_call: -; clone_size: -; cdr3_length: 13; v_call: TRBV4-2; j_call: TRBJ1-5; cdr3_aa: CASSQEPDQPQHF; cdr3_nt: TGTGCCAGCAGCCAAGAGCCTGATCAGCCCCAGCATTTT
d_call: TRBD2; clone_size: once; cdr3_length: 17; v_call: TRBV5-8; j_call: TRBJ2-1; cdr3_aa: CASSYDRLAGSHNEQFF; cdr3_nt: TGTGCCAGCAGTTACGACCGACTAGCGGGTTCTCACAATGAGCAGTTCTTC
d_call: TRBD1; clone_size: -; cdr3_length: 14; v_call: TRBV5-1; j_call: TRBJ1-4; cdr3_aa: CASSFGRGHEKLFF; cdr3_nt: TGCGCCAGCAGCTTCGGGAGGGGGCATGAAAAACTGTTTTTT
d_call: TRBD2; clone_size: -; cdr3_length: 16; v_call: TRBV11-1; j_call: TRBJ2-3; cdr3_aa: CASSRRTSGSTDTQYF; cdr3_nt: TGTGCCAGCAGCCGCCGGACTAGCGGGAGCACAGATACGCAGTATTTT